These 3 T cell receptor beta chains came from one sample sequenced in a study of cytotoxic CD8 clonotypes in ibrutinib-treated CLL. Generated by immunoSEQ multiplex PCR, the TCRdb table keeps only in-frame clones and is missing some. The repertoire consists of some 140,000 clones, with around 90% occurring once and the leading ten covering 9.5% to 14%. The sample in question was PBMCs, obtained after 12 months of ibrutinib treatment. These receptors were collected from a human donor with chronic lymphocytic leukemia.

This clone was detected only once. The chain is built from TRBV28 and TRBJ2-3, with 11 bases fitting TRBD2. Per the germline V gene, CDR1 is MDHEN and CDR2 is SYDVKM. The CDR3 spans 17 residues. Trimming took 6 bases from V and 4 from J; bases not matched to a gene: 12. CDR3: CASSQGLAASRADTQYF. The CDR3 DNA reads as TGTGCCAGCAGCCAGGGACTAGCGGCATCTCGGGCAGATACGCAGTATTTT.

The J gene is TRBJ1-2, the V gene TRBV6-5, with D tentatively TRBD1 (6 bases). V lost 7 bases and J 0 bases, leaving 15 bases between the germline ends. The CDR3 extends over 15 amino acids. Germline V gene sequence: CDR1 MNHEY, CDR2 SVGAGI. The CDR3 DNA sequence: TGTGCCAGCACCCAGATGGACAGTCCTAACTATGGCTACACCTTC. This encodes CASTQMDSPNYGYTF.

This chain links TRBV6-4 with TRBJ1-5; D gene uncertain. V lost 11 bases, J lost 1 base, and 27 bases lay in between. This CDR3 has 18 amino acids. Per germline, CDR1 MRHNA and CDR2 SNTAGT. The chain's CDR3 is CADATAGNYIGSNQPQHF. CDR3 nucleotides: TGTGCCGATGCGACGGCAGGAAACTATATCGGGAGCAATCAGCCCCAGCATTTT.